A selection of T cell receptor beta chains follows, all from one sample in a study of T-cell reconstitution after alpha-beta-depleted transplantation in children. TCRdb re-derived calls from the PCR reads in MiXCR, one entry per CDR3 protein. The sample includes about 200,000 distinct CDR3 sequences, 6.6% of them seen just once. The material was PBMCs, obtained before TCRalphabeta/CD19-depleted stem cell transplant. The receptor source for this set is a boy aged 2-15 years with acute lymphoblastic leukemia, due to receive a stem cell transplant. The CDR3 runs from the conserved cysteine through the conserved F or W. The D gene is left open where the match is weak. Part of the rows lack a size; the others show once, few, many or a class for expanded clones.

D,J,V,size,length,DNA,CDR3
TRBD2,TRBJ2-5,TRBV6-5,many,14,TGTGCCAGCAGTTACTTGTCAACCTCTAGCGGGTTGATCTTC,CASSYLSTSSGLIF
.,TRBJ2-7,TRBV2,many,14,TGTGCCAGCAGTGAACAGGGACCCTCCTACGAGCAGTACTTC,CASSEQGPSYEQYF
TRBD1,TRBJ2-7,TRBV10-3,many,16,TGTGCCATCAGTGATTCAAGGGACAGGGAACTCTACGAGCAGTACTTC,CAISDSRDRELYEQYF
.,TRBJ2-7,TRBV29-1,many,12,TGCAGCGTTGAGGAGACCATGGACGAGCAGTACTTC,CSVEETMDEQYF
.,TRBJ1-1,TRBV12-3/TRBV12-4,many,12,TGTGCCAGCAGCCACGCCGGATCTGAAGCTTTCTTT,CASSHAGSEAFF
.,TRBJ2-5,TRBV28,.,16,TGTGCCAGCAGTCCCCTTGGAGTGGGCCTACAAGAGACCCAGTACTTC,CASSPLGVGLQETQYF
.,TRBJ1-1,TRBV7-8,many,14,TGTGCCAGCAGCTTAGCAGGGGCTCAGATTGAAGCTTTCTTT,CASSLAGAQIEAFF
.,TRBJ2-1,TRBV20-1,few,16,TGCAGTGCTAGAAAGGGACTCCAGAGCTCCTACAATGAGCAGTTCTTC,CSARKGLQSSYNEQFF
.,TRBJ1-2,TRBV12-3/TRBV12-4,many,12,TGTGCCAGCTGCCGCCGGATAAGGGGCTACACCTTC,CASCRRIRGYTF
TRBD1,TRBJ2-7,TRBV30,.,16,TGTGCCTGGAGTACCGGGGACAGGGGTAGTATCTACGAGCAGTACTTC,CAWSTGDRGSIYEQYF